This TCR beta chain was sequenced for a study of blood T cell repertoires in COVID-19. CDR1 MNHEY and CDR2 SMNVEV come from the germline V gene (reference sequence). Trimming stripped 8 bases from V and 11 bases from J, with 24 bases between. CDR3 length: 14 amino acids. Clones were read by immunoSEQ multiplex PCR, and TCRdb kept only the in-frame ones, dropping some. Here the sample spans roughly 81,000 clones, 91% being singletons. This clonotype was sampled from a woman between 45 and 65 years old in a cohort sampled during active COVID-19. What was sequenced was peripheral blood. The chain joins TRBV27 to TRBJ1-1; no clear D gene. For the CDR3, the DNA is TGTGCCAGCCACCCTCCCCGACCTGAAGCGGGGGCTTTCTTT. It codes for CASHPPRPEAGAFF.